These 10 T cell receptor beta chains were sequenced from one sample in a study of shared clonotypes between healthy human individuals. Some clones are missing from TCRdb's copy, which holds only in-frame ones; the method was immunoSEQ multiplex PCR. The table records nearly 1 million clones, over 60% of them present only once. The sample comprised memory CD4+ T cells sorted from blood. Subset here: CD45RA-negative fraction. These receptors came from a man aged 18 to 29 in good health.

V gene TRBV10-2 combines with J gene TRBJ2-3; maybe TRBD1 (6 bases). V was shortened by 8 bases and J by 5 bases, with 11 bases between the two germline ends. CDR1 WSHSY and CDR2 SAAADI come from the germline V gene. The CDR3 loop spans 12 amino acids. Here the CDR3 DNA reads TGCGCCAGCGGGACATCGGAAGATACGCAGTATTTT. Its protein is CASGTSEDTQYF.

The sample holds one count of this clone. V is TRBV11-2 and J is TRBJ2-3; 12 nucleotides line up with TRBD2. This CDR3 has 15 residues. Germline V gives CDR1 SGHAT, CDR2 FQNNGV. V shed 5 bases, J shed 3 bases, and the junction held 3 bases outside the gene matches. The CDR3 spells CASSAGLAGTDTQYF. DNA of the CDR3: TGTGCCAGCAGCGCCGGACTAGCGGGAACAGATACGCAGTATTTT.

The chain uses TRBV6-5 and TRBJ1-2; D ambiguous. Germline loops: CDR1 MNHEY, CDR2 SVGAGI. The CDR3 covers 13 residues. The V end was cut by 5 bases, the J end by 0 bases, with 7 bases between. CDR3 in amino acids: CASSTLANYGYTF. The CDR3 nucleotides read TGTGCCAGCAGTACCCTAGCTAACTATGGCTACACCTTC.

J is TRBJ2-7 and V is TRBV7-2, with D possibly matching TRBD1 (5 bases). CDR1 is SGHTA and CDR2 is FQGNSA in the germline V gene. V dropped 5 bases and J dropped 5 bases, with 16 bases sitting between them. CDR3 length: 14 amino acids. CDR3 DNA: TGTGCCAGCAGCCTGGAAAAGGGGTCAAACGAGCAGTACTTC. It translates to CASSLEKGSNEQYF.

A note on this clone: The identical CDR3 is also encoded by other nucleotide sequences in the sample. V is TRBV5-1 and J is TRBJ1-2; D uncertain. V lost 0 bases to trimming and J lost 1 base, with 7 bases between them. Germline V lookup: CDR1 SGHRS, CDR2 YFSETQ. The CDR3 spans 14 residues. This CDR3 is CASSLDGLNYGYTF. CDR3 nucleotides: TGCGCCAGCAGCTTGGACGGACTTAACTATGGCTACACCTTC.

The rearrangement uses TRBV5-1 and TRBJ2-3, with D tentatively TRBD2 (6 bases). Germline V gives CDR1 SGHRS, CDR2 YFSETQ. Trimming cost V 0 bases and J 3 bases, with 8 bases left between them. CDR3 length equals 14 residues. Here the CDR3 reads CASSLGLVTDTQYF. The CDR3 DNA sequence: TGCGCCAGCAGCTTGGGACTAGTTACAGATACGCAGTATTTT.

The CDR3 nucleotides are TGCAGCGCGGGGGGGGTCGGGTCGGAGACCCAGTACTTC. As protein: CSAGGVGSETQYF. J is TRBJ2-5 and V is TRBV29-1, with 8 nucleotides matching TRBD2. Germline-derived CDR1 and CDR2 are SQVTM and ANQGSEA. The CDR3 length is 13 residues. The V gene end was trimmed by 7 bases and the J gene end by 5 bases; junction bases not matched to a gene: 9.

V is TRBV19 and J is TRBJ1-1; maybe TRBD1 (6 bases). The CDR3 covers 15 residues. Germline CDR1 LNHDA, CDR2 SQIVND (reference sequence). Trimming shortened V by 7 bases and J by 8 bases, and 23 bases separated the two germline ends. The CDR3 loop is CASTNIIRARGEAFF. The CDR3 bases are TGTGCCAGTACCAACATCATAAGGGCTAGGGGGGAAGCTTTCTTT.

The chain carries TRBV7-2 and TRBJ2-2; no clear D. Trimming took off 3 bases at V and 8 bases at J, with 13 bases between the two ends. This CDR3 spans 14 amino acids. Germline V gene sequence: CDR1 SGHTA, CDR2 FQGNSA. In DNA form, the CDR3 reads TGTGCCAGCAGCTTCTACTCCCAGACTGGGGAGCTGTTTTTT. Translated, it gives CASSFYSQTGELFF.

The CDR3 DNA is TGTGCCAGTAGTATTGGTGTCGGGGGGTGGACTGAAGCTTTCTTT. This codes for CASSIGVGGWTEAFF. V is TRBV19 and J is TRBJ1-1; a weak D match, TRBD1 (5 bases). CDR3 length equals 15 residues. Trimming removed 3 bases at V and 5 bases at J, with 16 bases between. Germline CDR1 is LNHDA and CDR2 is SQIVND (reference sequence).